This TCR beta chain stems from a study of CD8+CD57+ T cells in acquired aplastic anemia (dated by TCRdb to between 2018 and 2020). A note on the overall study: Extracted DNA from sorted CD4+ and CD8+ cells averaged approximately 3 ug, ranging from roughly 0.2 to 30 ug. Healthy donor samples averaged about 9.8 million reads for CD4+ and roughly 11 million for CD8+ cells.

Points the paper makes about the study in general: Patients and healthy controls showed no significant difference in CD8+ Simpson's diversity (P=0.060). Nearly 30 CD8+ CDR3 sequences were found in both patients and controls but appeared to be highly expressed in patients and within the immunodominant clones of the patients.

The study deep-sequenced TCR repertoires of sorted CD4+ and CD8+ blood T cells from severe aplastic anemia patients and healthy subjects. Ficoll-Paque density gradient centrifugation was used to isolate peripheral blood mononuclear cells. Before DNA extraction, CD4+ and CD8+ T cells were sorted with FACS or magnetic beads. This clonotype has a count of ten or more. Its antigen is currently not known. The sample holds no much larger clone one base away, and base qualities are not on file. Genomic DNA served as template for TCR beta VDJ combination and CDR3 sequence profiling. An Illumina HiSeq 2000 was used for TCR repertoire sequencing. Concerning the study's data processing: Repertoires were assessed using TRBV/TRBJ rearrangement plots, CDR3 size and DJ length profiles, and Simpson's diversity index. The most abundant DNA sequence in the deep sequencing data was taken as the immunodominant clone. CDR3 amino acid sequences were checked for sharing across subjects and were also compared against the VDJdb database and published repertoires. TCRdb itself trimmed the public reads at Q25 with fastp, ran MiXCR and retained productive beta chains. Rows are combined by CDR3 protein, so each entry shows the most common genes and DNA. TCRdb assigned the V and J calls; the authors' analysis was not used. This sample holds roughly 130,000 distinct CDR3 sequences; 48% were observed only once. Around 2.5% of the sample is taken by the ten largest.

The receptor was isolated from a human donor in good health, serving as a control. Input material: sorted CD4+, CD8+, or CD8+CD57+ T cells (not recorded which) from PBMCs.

The CDR3 region: CASSSVRDRGGTDTQYF. The DNA sequence is TGCGCCAGCAGCTCCGTGAGAGACAGGGGTGGCACAGATACGCAGTATTTT. The sequence is built from TRBV5-1 and TRBJ2-3; TRBD1 fits 8 bases in the junction. From V the trimming removes 3 bases and from J it removes 1 base, while the gene matches leave 10 bases of the junction unaccounted for. Inclusive of the bounding cysteine and phenylalanine, the CDR3 is 17 residues long. The CDR3 DNA has 51 bases and is translated from base 1. CDR1 and CDR2 are read off the germline V gene as SGHRS and YFSETQ.